This TCR beta chain was recovered during a study of cytomegalovirus exposure and HLA in healthy donors. Study findings and constraints: The study flagged around 160 TCR beta chains as cytomegalovirus-associated. In a later analysis, HLA-C alleles had the fewest associated TCRs, DRB1 alleles the most. As a later analysis showed, a missense DCLRE1C variant was linked to trimming of TCR beta V- and J-genes.

About this clone itself: Its target is unknown.

Primers included in the PCR were 60 Vbeta and 13 Jbeta primers. Original analysis: It was a later analysis that counted tens of millions of unique TCR beta chains, of which 9.5 million to 14 million were shared. Libraries were prepared by immunoSEQ multiplex PCR; TCRdb keeps only in-frame clonotypes and omits some of them. That table furnishes V, J and clone size, whereas the DNA furnished D and trimming. The sample yields about 160,000 clones, about 60% seen once. The sequenced sample was PBMCs. The clonotype originates from a woman aged 60-75 years in good health and CMV-seropositive.

CDR3 DNA: TGTGCCAGCAGTTCAACAGGGGGGGACAGCTCCTACAATGAGCAGTTCTTC. Translating it yields CASSSTGGDSSYNEQFF. V usage is TRBV28 and J usage is TRBJ2-1, with a tentative D call TRBD1 (8 bases). V was clipped by 4 bases and J by 0 bases, with 16 bases between them. CDR3 size: 17 residues. Germline loops: CDR1 MDHEN, CDR2 SYDVKM.